A selection of T cell receptor beta chains follows, all from one sample in a study of T cell repertoires in cytomegalovirus infection. From the reads, TCRdb called clonotypes with MiXCR, one entry per CDR3 protein. The profile shows some 220,000 distinct CDR3 sequences, about 40% of them singletons. The antigens for these receptors are not known. Source: CD8+ T cells from cultured PBMCs, taken from culture after CMV antigen stimulation. These TCRs come from a human donor in good health (CMV status not recorded). Some clones in this sample may be carry-over from other donors' samples. The CDR3 runs from the conserved cysteine through the conserved F or W. A D gene is named only where the DNA matches it firmly. Only some rows state a clone size, as once, few, many or a class for expanded clones.

j_call	v_call	clone_size	d_call	cdr3_aa	cdr3_nt
TRBJ2-7	TRBV15	few	NA	CATSRGRGEQYF	TGTGCCACCAGCAGAGGAAGGGGCGAGCAGTACTTC
TRBJ1-4	TRBV6-1	NA	NA	CASSHWATNEKLFF	TGTGCCAGCAGCCATTGGGCAACTAATGAAAAACTGTTTTTT
TRBJ2-7	TRBV28	few	NA	CASIERGVIYEQYF	TGTGCCAGCATCGAGCGAGGGGTGATCTACGAGCAGTACTTC
TRBJ1-2	TRBV7-9	many	NA	CASSPGPLRVPNYGYTF	TGTGCCAGCAGCCCAGGACCCCTACGAGTACCTAACTATGGCTACACCTTC
TRBJ1-3	TRBV27	once	NA	CASSPREGRFSGNTIYF	TGTGCCAGCAGTCCCCGAGAGGGGCGCTTCTCTGGAAACACCATATATTTT
TRBJ2-1	TRBV18	NA	NA	CASSPPADNNEQFF	TGTGCCAGCTCACCGCCGGCAGATAACAATGAGCAGTTCTTC
TRBJ2-1	TRBV7-3	many	TRBD2	CASSFSGSYYNEQFF	TGTGCCAGCAGCTTTAGCGGGAGTTACTACAATGAGCAGTTCTTC
TRBJ1-5	TRBV28	many	NA	CASSSRLIDRPSNQPQHF	TGTGCCAGCAGTTCCCGTCTAATCGACAGGCCCAGCAATCAGCCCCAGCATTTT
TRBJ2-1	TRBV6-4	NA	TRBD2	CASSEASGAHNEQFF	TGTGCCAGCAGTGAAGCTAGCGGGGCTCACAATGAGCAGTTCTTC
TRBJ1-1	TRBV6-6	NA	NA	CASWQGRDTEAFF	TGTGCCAGCTGGCAGGGAAGAGACACTGAAGCTTTCTTT
TRBJ1-4	TRBV6-5	NA	TRBD1	CASSYRPGTGRHGEKLFF	TGTGCCAGCAGTTACCGCCCCGGGACAGGGCGTCACGGTGAAAAACTGTTTTTT
TRBJ1-1	TRBV7-8	few	NA	CASSLTLVNTEAFF	TGTGCCAGCAGCTTAACTCTGGTGAACACTGAAGCTTTCTTT
TRBJ1-6	TRBV27	few	NA	CASSVHPDRLNSPLHF	TGTGCCAGCAGCGTCCACCCGGACAGACTTAATTCACCCCTCCACTTT
TRBJ2-2	TRBV3-1	NA	NA	CASSQLNTGELFF	TGTGCCAGCAGCCAACTAAACACCGGGGAGCTGTTTTTT
TRBJ2-5	TRBV11-2	few	NA	CASRGETQYF	TGTGCCAGCAGGGGGGAGACCCAGTACTTC
TRBJ1-5	TRBV7-6	many	NA	CASSLETYPAQPQHF	TGTGCCAGCAGCTTAGAAACCTACCCGGCTCAGCCCCAGCATTTT
TRBJ2-2	TRBV19	NA	TRBD1	CASSPRDRNTGELFF	TGTGCCAGTAGTCCCCGGGACAGAAATACCGGGGAGCTGTTTTTT
TRBJ2-1	TRBV7-6	once	TRBD1	CASSLPWDRGNEQFF	TGTGCCAGCAGCTTACCTTGGGACAGGGGAAATGAGCAGTTCTTC
TRBJ1-2	TRBV19	NA	NA	CAGPGVGEGNNYGYTF	TGTGCCGGCCCGGGGGTTGGTGAGGGGAATAACTATGGCTACACCTTC
TRBJ2-1	TRBV28	NA	NA	CASSLVDLGHEQFF	TGTGCCAGCAGTTTAGTCGATCTAGGGCATGAGCAGTTCTTC
TRBJ2-1	TRBV27	few	NA	CASSNGQRGNEQFF	TGTGCCAGCAGTAACGGACAGCGGGGTAATGAGCAGTTCTTC
TRBJ1-2	TRBV19	many	NA	CASSIGRDDTF	TGTGCCAGTAGTATCGGCAGGGACGACACCTTC
TRBJ2-1	TRBV11-2	NA	NA	CASSLDRALPNYNEQFF	TGTGCCAGCAGCTTAGACAGGGCGCTCCCCAACTACAATGAGCAGTTCTTC
TRBJ2-5	TRBV19	NA	NA	CASSIYGVTVQETQYF	TGTGCCAGTAGTATATACGGGGTCACAGTCCAAGAGACCCAGTACTTC
TRBJ2-3	TRBV7-3	NA	NA	CASSFGGGSTQYF	TGTGCCAGCAGCTTTGGCGGAGGGTCTACGCAGTATTTT
TRBJ2-5	TRBV7-8	few	NA	CASSPQGRIETQYF	TGTGCCAGCAGCCCACAGGGTCGGATAGAGACCCAGTACTTC
TRBJ1-5	TRBV10-3	many	TRBD1	CAISTGDYSNQPQHF	TGTGCCATCAGCACAGGGGATTATAGCAATCAGCCCCAGCATTTT
TRBJ1-1	TRBV27	NA	NA	CASSPQKDIGDTEAFF	TGTGCCAGCAGTCCCCAAAAGGACATAGGGGACACTGAAGCTTTCTTT
TRBJ2-3	TRBV7-3	few	NA	CASSFTPDTQYF	TGTGCCAGCAGCTTTACTCCAGATACGCAGTATTTT
TRBJ2-1	TRBV7-9	NA	TRBD2	CASSSVEREGTEQFF	TGTGCCAGCAGCTCCGTTGAGCGGGAGGGGACTGAGCAGTTCTTC
TRBJ2-1	TRBV12-3/TRBV12-4	NA	TRBD2	CASSSPGLAHNEQFF	TGTGCCAGCAGTTCCCCAGGACTAGCCCACAATGAGCAGTTCTTC
TRBJ1-2	TRBV12-3/TRBV12-4	NA	TRBD1	CASRGDRKINGYTF	TGTGCCAGCAGGGGGGACAGGAAGATTAATGGCTACACCTTC
TRBJ2-4	TRBV7-9	few	TRBD1	CASSRTGAGFAKNIQYF	TGTGCCAGCAGTCGGACAGGGGCCGGCTTTGCCAAAAACATTCAGTACTTC
TRBJ1-2	TRBV27	few	TRBD1	CASSSLGQGSNYGYTF	TGTGCCAGCAGTTCCCTTGGACAGGGATCTAACTATGGCTACACCTTC